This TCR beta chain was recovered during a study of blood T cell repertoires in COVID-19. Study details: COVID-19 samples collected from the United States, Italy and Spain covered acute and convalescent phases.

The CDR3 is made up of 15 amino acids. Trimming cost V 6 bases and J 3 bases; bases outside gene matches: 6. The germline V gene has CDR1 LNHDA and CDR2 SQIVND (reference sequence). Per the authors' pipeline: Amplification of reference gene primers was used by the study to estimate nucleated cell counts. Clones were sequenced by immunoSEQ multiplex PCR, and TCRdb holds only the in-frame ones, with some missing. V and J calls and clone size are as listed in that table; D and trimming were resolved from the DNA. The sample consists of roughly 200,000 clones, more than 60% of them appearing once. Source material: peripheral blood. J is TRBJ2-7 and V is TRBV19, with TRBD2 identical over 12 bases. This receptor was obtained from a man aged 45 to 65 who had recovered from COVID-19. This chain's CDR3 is CASSPTSGRSYEQYF. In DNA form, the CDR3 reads TGTGCCAGTAGCCCGACTAGCGGGAGAAGCTACGAGCAGTACTTC. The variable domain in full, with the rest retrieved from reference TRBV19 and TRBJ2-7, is DGGITQSPKYLFRKEGQNVTLSCEQNLNHDAMYWYRQDPGQGLRLIYYSQIVNDFQKGDIAEGYSVSREKKESFPLTVTSAQKNPTAFYLCASSPTSGRSYEQYFGPGTRLTVT.